This T cell receptor (beta chain) was sequenced for a study of T cells in tuberculosis. Study at large: In South Africa, adults with active tuberculosis were compared with IGRA-negative and latently infected IGRA-positive adolescents.

The time point denotes: new active TB diagnosis, blood taken before or within 7 days of starting treatment. TCRdb's copy holds only in-frame clones and misses some; the assay was immunoSEQ multiplex PCR. This table holds around 30,000 clones, about 82% found once. This clonotype was sampled from an adult with tuberculosis. Sequences were derived from PBMCs, sampled at tuberculosis diagnosis.

This CDR3 is CASSVVAGGQRELFF. In DNA form, the CDR3 reads TGTGCCAGCAGCGTAGTAGCGGGGGGGCAAAGGGAGCTGTTTTTT. This chain links TRBV9 with TRBJ2-2; 11 bases are a match to TRBD2. CDR3 length equals 15 residues. Germline CDR1 is SGDLS and CDR2 is YYNGEE. J lost 9 bases, V lost 0 bases, and 4 bases had no gene match.